This paragraph covers one TCR beta chain sequence. Antigen specificity is unknown. V was trimmed by 3 bases and J by 4 bases, leaving 19 bases between them. The germline V gene encodes CDR1 MNHNS and CDR2 SASEGT. The CDR3 is 16 amino acids. This entry belongs to a study of response to subunit inactivated influenza vaccine. Study-level points and caveats: It was the authors' suggestion that each seasonal influenza vaccination recruits few new T cells.

TCRdb reprocessed the RT-PCR reads via MiXCR and lists one record per CDR3 protein. This sample yields 630,000 or so distinct CDR3 sequences, of which 15% to 17% are seen a single time; roughly 12% belongs to the top ten. The chain uses TRBV6-1 and TRBJ2-7; no firm D call. The TCR comes from a man aged 45-60 years who received an inactivated influenza vaccine. This material consisted of PBMCs from blood, taken about 13 days after vaccination. The CDR3 nucleotides are TGTGCCAGCAGTGAGGAATTGGCAGTAGACGAATACGAGCAGTACTTC. Protein product: CASSEELAVDEYEQYF.